This T cell receptor beta chain is from a study of blood T cell repertoires in COVID-19. The germline V gene has CDR1 SGHRS and CDR2 YFSETQ. This CDR3 is built from 16 residues. The junction had 9 bases not matched to a gene; V was cut back by 3 bases and J by 0 bases. Per the original methods: Using reference gene primer amplification, nucleated cell counts were estimated. The table came from immunoSEQ multiplex PCR; TCRdb's copy has only in-frame clones and leaves some out. V and J calls and clone size are given by that table; D and trimming were obtained from the DNA. The sample yields 250,000 to 300,000 clones, approximately 85% seen once.

This chain joins TRBV5-1 and TRBJ2-7; TRBD1 matches at 7 bases. Sequencing used peripheral blood. The TCR comes from a woman in her 70s with acute or convalescent COVID-19. The chain's CDR3 is CASSSSGTAYSYEQYF. Written as DNA, the CDR3 is TGCGCCAGCAGCTCGTCGGGGACAGCCTACTCCTACGAGCAGTACTTC.